A selection of T cell receptor beta chains follows, all from one sample in a study of OX40 agonist ivuxolimab in advanced cancers. Method: immunoSEQ multiplex PCR; TCRdb's copy keeps in-frame clones and lacks some. The top ten hold roughly a sixth of the sample, which has 25,000 to 30,000 clones, around 82% seen once. The sequenced sample was CD4+ or CD8+ T cells sorted from blood, obtained in a trial of the OX40 agonist ivuxolimab. The receptors come from an adult with an advanced solid tumor such as melanoma, head and neck, liver or kidney cancer. Each CDR3 is given with its conserved first and last residue. Each record gives: D gene, clone size, J gene, V gene, CDR3 protein, CDR3 DNA. D genes are given only for firm matches. Only some rows state a clone size, as once, few, many or a class for expanded clones.

d_gene: NA; abundance: NA; j_gene: TRBJ2-7; v_gene: TRBV5-1; CDR3aa: CASRQALSYEQYF; CDR3nt: TGCGCCAGTCGACAGGCACTCTCCTACGAGCAGTACTTC
d_gene: NA; abundance: NA; j_gene: TRBJ1-3; v_gene: TRBV11-3; CDR3aa: CASSPPGGAGNTIYF; CDR3nt: TGTGCCAGCAGCCCGCCCGGGGGGGCTGGAAACACCATATATTTT
d_gene: NA; abundance: once; j_gene: TRBJ1-2; v_gene: TRBV27; CDR3aa: CATRKGSPYGYTF; CDR3nt: TGTGCCACCAGGAAAGGGTCCCCCTATGGCTACACCTTC
d_gene: NA; abundance: NA; j_gene: TRBJ1-1; v_gene: TRBV7-8; CDR3aa: CASARGAQKNTEAFF; CDR3nt: TGTGCCAGCGCTCGCGGGGCACAGAAGAACACTGAAGCTTTCTTT
d_gene: NA; abundance: NA; j_gene: TRBJ2-2; v_gene: TRBV28; CDR3aa: CASSFGADNTGELFF; CDR3nt: TGTGCCAGCAGTTTCGGGGCAGACAACACCGGGGAGCTGTTTTTT
d_gene: NA; abundance: NA; j_gene: TRBJ1-2; v_gene: TRBV5-6; CDR3aa: CASSLVGVPYYGYTF; CDR3nt: TGTGCCAGCAGCTTGGTTGGGGTCCCCTACTATGGCTACACCTTC
d_gene: NA; abundance: NA; j_gene: TRBJ1-1; v_gene: TRBV7-8; CDR3aa: CASSFAFGGGEAEAFF; CDR3nt: TGTGCCAGCAGCTTCGCTTTTGGTGGGGGGGAGGCTGAAGCTTTCTTT
d_gene: NA; abundance: NA; j_gene: TRBJ2-1; v_gene: TRBV27; CDR3aa: CASSLSPGVGNEQFF; CDR3nt: TGTGCCAGCAGTTTATCGCCAGGGGTGGGGAATGAGCAGTTCTTC
d_gene: NA; abundance: NA; j_gene: TRBJ2-7; v_gene: TRBV6-6; CDR3aa: CASSYSLDSAYEQYF; CDR3nt: TGTGCCAGCAGTTACTCTCTCGACAGCGCCTACGAGCAGTACTTC
d_gene: NA; abundance: NA; j_gene: TRBJ1-1; v_gene: TRBV6-6; CDR3aa: CASSPVGVTEAFF; CDR3nt: TGTGCCAGCTCCCCGGTAGGGGTCACTGAAGCTTTCTTT
d_gene: TRBD2; abundance: NA; j_gene: TRBJ2-3; v_gene: TRBV7-6; CDR3aa: CASSSLLAGDVDTQYF; CDR3nt: TGTGCCAGCAGCTCTCTACTAGCGGGAGACGTAGATACGCAGTATTTT
d_gene: TRBD2; abundance: NA; j_gene: TRBJ2-2; v_gene: TRBV7-7; CDR3aa: CASSSSGGANGELFF; CDR3nt: TGTGCCAGCAGCTCAAGCGGGGGGGCCAACGGGGAGCTGTTTTTT
d_gene: NA; abundance: NA; j_gene: TRBJ2-3; v_gene: TRBV13; CDR3aa: CASSLGLSTDTQYF; CDR3nt: TGTGCCAGCAGCTTAGGCCTAAGCACAGATACGCAGTATTTT
d_gene: TRBD2; abundance: once; j_gene: TRBJ2-3; v_gene: TRBV4-1; CDR3aa: CASSQDGLAGITDTQYF; CDR3nt: TGCGCCAGCAGCCAAGACGGCCTAGCGGGCATAACAGATACGCAGTATTTT
d_gene: TRBD1; abundance: NA; j_gene: TRBJ2-7; v_gene: TRBV7-9; CDR3aa: CASSPLGTVFTYEQYF; CDR3nt: TGTGCCAGCAGTCCCCTGGGGACAGTGTTTACCTACGAGCAGTACTTC
d_gene: TRBD2; abundance: NA; j_gene: TRBJ2-1; v_gene: TRBV30; CDR3aa: CACGGVGNEQFF; CDR3nt: TGTGCCTGCGGGGGGGTGGGGAATGAGCAGTTCTTC
d_gene: NA; abundance: NA; j_gene: TRBJ2-7; v_gene: TRBV19; CDR3aa: CASSIGLTGTPSYEQYF; CDR3nt: TGTGCCAGTAGTATTGGGCTAACCGGGACACCTTCCTACGAGCAGTACTTC
d_gene: NA; abundance: NA; j_gene: TRBJ2-3; v_gene: TRBV5-1; CDR3aa: CASISRDGASTDTQYF; CDR3nt: TGCGCCAGCATCAGTCGCGACGGGGCTAGCACAGATACGCAGTATTTT
d_gene: TRBD2; abundance: NA; j_gene: TRBJ2-5; v_gene: TRBV5-6; CDR3aa: CASSFLAGMETQYF; CDR3nt: TGTGCCAGCAGCTTCTTAGCGGGAATGGAGACCCAGTACTTC
d_gene: NA; abundance: NA; j_gene: TRBJ1-5; v_gene: TRBV7-8; CDR3aa: CASSGGGSNQPQHF; CDR3nt: TGTGCCAGCAGCGGGGGGGGGAGCAATCAGCCCCAGCATTTT
d_gene: TRBD1; abundance: NA; j_gene: TRBJ2-1; v_gene: TRBV7-3; CDR3aa: CASSLRGRTGNNEQFF; CDR3nt: TGTGCCAGCAGCTTAAGGGGCCGGACAGGGAACAATGAGCAGTTCTTC
d_gene: TRBD1; abundance: NA; j_gene: TRBJ2-7; v_gene: TRBV2; CDR3aa: CASSLLPGQGTEEQYF; CDR3nt: TGTGCCAGCAGTTTACTGCCGGGACAGGGTACAGAAGAGCAGTACTTC
d_gene: TRBD2; abundance: NA; j_gene: TRBJ2-1; v_gene: TRBV9; CDR3aa: CASSPLGAGGPDEQFF; CDR3nt: TGTGCCAGCAGTCCGCTAGGGGCGGGAGGGCCCGATGAGCAGTTCTTC
d_gene: TRBD1; abundance: NA; j_gene: TRBJ1-3; v_gene: TRBV9; CDR3aa: CASSISGTAEAIYF; CDR3nt: TGTGCCAGCAGCATTTCCGGGACAGCCGAAGCCATATATTTT
d_gene: NA; abundance: NA; j_gene: TRBJ2-5; v_gene: TRBV27; CDR3aa: CASSLTQGGETQYF; CDR3nt: TGTGCCAGCAGTTTAACGCAGGGGGGGGAGACCCAGTACTTC
d_gene: NA; abundance: NA; j_gene: TRBJ2-1; v_gene: TRBV2; CDR3aa: CASSEAKYDEQFF; CDR3nt: TGTGCCAGCAGTGAAGCTAAGTACGATGAGCAGTTCTTC
d_gene: NA; abundance: NA; j_gene: TRBJ1-5; v_gene: TRBV19; CDR3aa: CASIVQGGSDQPQHF; CDR3nt: TGTGCCAGTATAGTGCAGGGAGGTTCGGATCAGCCCCAGCATTTT
d_gene: TRBD1; abundance: NA; j_gene: TRBJ2-7; v_gene: TRBV2; CDR3aa: CASSPTGESSYEQYF; CDR3nt: TGTGCCAGCAGTCCTACAGGGGAAAGCTCCTACGAGCAGTACTTC
d_gene: TRBD1; abundance: NA; j_gene: TRBJ1-2; v_gene: TRBV6-5; CDR3aa: CASSSDRFYTF; CDR3nt: TGTGCCAGCAGCTCGGACAGGTTCTACACCTTC
d_gene: TRBD1; abundance: NA; j_gene: TRBJ2-2; v_gene: TRBV29-1; CDR3aa: CSVGLRDRGSGELFF; CDR3nt: TGCAGCGTCGGACTCCGGGACAGGGGATCCGGGGAGCTGTTTTTT
d_gene: TRBD1; abundance: NA; j_gene: TRBJ2-7; v_gene: TRBV19; CDR3aa: CASSWGLARGHNEQYF; CDR3nt: TGTGCCAGTAGCTGGGGCCTCGCCAGGGGGCATAACGAGCAGTACTTC
d_gene: TRBD2; abundance: NA; j_gene: TRBJ2-5; v_gene: TRBV6-5; CDR3aa: CAIRGLAGVRKTQYF; CDR3nt: TGTGCCATCCGGGGACTAGCGGGAGTGCGGAAGACCCAGTACTTC
d_gene: NA; abundance: NA; j_gene: TRBJ1-1; v_gene: TRBV4-2; CDR3aa: CASSQVAGTEAFF; CDR3nt: TGTGCCAGCAGCCAAGTGGCAGGGACTGAAGCTTTCTTT
d_gene: TRBD2; abundance: NA; j_gene: TRBJ2-1; v_gene: TRBV11-2; CDR3aa: CASSSTSGPSYNEQFF; CDR3nt: TGTGCCAGCAGCTCGACTAGCGGGCCCTCCTACAATGAGCAGTTCTTC
d_gene: TRBD1; abundance: NA; j_gene: TRBJ2-6; v_gene: TRBV7-9; CDR3aa: CASSVPGQALSGANVLTF; CDR3nt: TGTGCCAGCAGCGTACCGGGACAGGCCCTCTCTGGGGCCAACGTCCTGACTTTC
d_gene: NA; abundance: NA; j_gene: TRBJ1-5; v_gene: TRBV12-2; CDR3aa: CASRLARSQPQHF; CDR3nt: TGTGCAAGTCGCTTAGCGAGGAGCCAGCCCCAGCATTTT
d_gene: NA; abundance: NA; j_gene: TRBJ2-3; v_gene: TRBV6-5; CDR3aa: CASQGAWADTQYF; CDR3nt: TGTGCCAGCCAAGGGGCGTGGGCAGATACGCAGTATTTT
d_gene: NA; abundance: NA; j_gene: TRBJ1-2; v_gene: TRBV15; CDR3aa: CATSRLLFDYGYTF; CDR3nt: TGTGCCACCAGCAGGTTATTGTTCGACTATGGCTACACCTTC
d_gene: NA; abundance: NA; j_gene: TRBJ2-1; v_gene: TRBV11-2; CDR3aa: CASSQGGKFNEQFF; CDR3nt: TGTGCCAGCAGCCAAGGGGGGAAGTTCAATGAGCAGTTCTTC
d_gene: NA; abundance: NA; j_gene: TRBJ2-5; v_gene: TRBV23-1; CDR3aa: CAQGPADILQETQYF; CDR3nt: TGCGCCCAAGGCCCCGCCGACATATTACAAGAGACCCAGTACTTC
d_gene: NA; abundance: NA; j_gene: TRBJ2-1; v_gene: TRBV7-2; CDR3aa: CASSVQVHEQFF; CDR3nt: TGTGCCAGCAGCGTACAGGTCCATGAGCAGTTCTTC
d_gene: NA; abundance: once; j_gene: TRBJ1-3; v_gene: TRBV2; CDR3aa: CASSEDTYSGNTIYF; CDR3nt: TGTGCCAGCAGTGAGGACACTTACTCTGGAAACACCATATATTTT
d_gene: NA; abundance: NA; j_gene: TRBJ2-7; v_gene: TRBV6-1; CDR3aa: CASRVGAYEQYF; CDR3nt: TGTGCCAGTCGGGTGGGAGCCTACGAGCAGTACTTC
d_gene: NA; abundance: NA; j_gene: TRBJ1-2; v_gene: TRBV10-3; CDR3aa: CAISESGNTGYYGYTF; CDR3nt: TGTGCCATCAGTGAGTCGGGAAATACGGGGTACTATGGCTACACCTTC
d_gene: NA; abundance: once; j_gene: TRBJ2-3; v_gene: TRBV11-2; CDR3aa: CASSLVGGPDTQYF; CDR3nt: TGTGCCAGCAGCTTAGTTGGAGGGCCAGATACGCAGTATTTT
d_gene: NA; abundance: medium-sized; j_gene: TRBJ1-5; v_gene: TRBV5-6; CDR3aa: CASSFSGAVNQPQHF; CDR3nt: TGTGCCAGCAGCTTCAGCGGGGCGGTAAATCAGCCCCAGCATTTT
d_gene: NA; abundance: NA; j_gene: TRBJ2-7; v_gene: TRBV11-2; CDR3aa: CASSLERGQSAYEQYF; CDR3nt: TGTGCCAGCAGCTTAGAACGAGGCCAGTCGGCCTACGAGCAGTACTTC
d_gene: NA; abundance: NA; j_gene: TRBJ2-1; v_gene: TRBV11-2; CDR3aa: CASSPSNEQFF; CDR3nt: TGTGCCAGCAGCCCAAGCAATGAGCAGTTCTTC
d_gene: TRBD1; abundance: medium-sized; j_gene: TRBJ1-4; v_gene: TRBV30; CDR3aa: CAWSATGGQGEKLFF; CDR3nt: TGTGCCTGGAGTGCTACAGGGGGCCAGGGTGAAAAACTGTTTTTT
d_gene: NA; abundance: NA; j_gene: TRBJ2-7; v_gene: TRBV7-9; CDR3aa: CASSLADSYEQYF; CDR3nt: TGTGCCAGCAGCTTGGCGGACTCCTACGAGCAGTACTTC
d_gene: NA; abundance: NA; j_gene: TRBJ1-1; v_gene: TRBV19; CDR3aa: CASSETRNTEAFF; CDR3nt: TGTGCCAGTAGTGAGACGAGGAACACTGAAGCTTTCTTT
d_gene: NA; abundance: NA; j_gene: TRBJ1-4; v_gene: TRBV2; CDR3aa: CASSLGGEKLFF; CDR3nt: TGTGCCAGCAGTCTCGGGGGTGAAAAACTGTTTTTT
d_gene: TRBD1; abundance: NA; j_gene: TRBJ1-2; v_gene: TRBV7-9; CDR3aa: CASSLPSPVDRVYGYTF; CDR3nt: TGTGCCAGCAGCTTGCCTTCCCCGGTGGACAGGGTCTATGGCTACACCTTC